What follows is one T cell receptor (beta chain) and its context. This sample is drawn from a study of TIL therapy for anti-PD-1-resistant metastatic lung cancer. Study background: Patients had a median age of 54 years (range roughly 38-75). Median tumor mutation burden was approximately 1.5 mutations per megabase.

Specified time point: pre-treatment sample, taken before nivolumab and TIL therapy. The germline V gene encodes CDR1 SSHAT and CDR2 FNYEAQ (reference sequence). This CDR3 contains 15 residues. J gave up 4 bases and V 1 base, and 3 bases lay outside the gene matches. The libraries were made with immunoSEQ v3. Sequencing depth was around 2.2 million read pairs for survey level, roughly 4.5-6 million for deep. The assay was immunoSEQ multiplex PCR, and TCRdb's table has in-frame clones only and misses some. The profile shows some 16,000 clones, over 65% of them singletons. This sequence joins TRBV7-7 and TRBJ2-5; 10 bases align to TRBD1. The specimen was blood, collected at baseline. This clonotype originated in a person aged 25 to 79 with non-small cell lung cancer. In nucleotides, the CDR3 is TGTGCCAGCAGCTTAGGACAGGGGGCGGGAGAGACCCAGTACTTC. Translation: CASSLGQGAGETQYF.